These 23 T cell receptor beta chains originate from one sample sequenced in a study of STAT5B mutations in CD4+ large granular lymphocyte leukemia. Profiling relied on immunoSEQ multiplex PCR, and the TCRdb table lists in-frame clones only, not all of them. The sample holds 30,000 to 40,000 clones, about four fifths seen once. Sequenced: CD4+ T cells from blood buffy coats. These receptors were taken from a human donor in good health.

The chain is built from TRBV6-6 and TRBJ1-2, with 10 bases matching TRBD1. The CDR3 sequence is 14 residues long. CDR1 and CDR2 from the germline V gene are MNHNY and SVGAGI (reference sequence). Losses at the gene ends were 1 base for V and 6 bases for J; bases not matched to a gene: 2. The CDR3 region has the DNA TGTGCCAGCAGTTACTTCGGGACAGGGGATGGCTACACCTTC. This translates into CASSYFGTGDGYTF.

The V call is TRBV6-1, the J call TRBJ2-4; D unresolved. CDR3 length: 14 residues. With 3 bases removed from V and 7 bases from J, the gap between germline ends came to 13 bases. CDR1 and CDR2 from the germline V gene are MNHNS and SASEGT. CDR3 nucleotides: TGTGCCAGCAGTGATCCCCCCTTGAAGAACATTCAGTACTTC. This sequence encodes CASSDPPLKNIQYF.

This chain joins TRBV7-9 and TRBJ2-1, with D perhaps matching TRBD2 (5 bases). Between the trimmed V and J ends, which lost 1 base and 7 bases, there was a span of 14 bases. Germline lookup yields CDR1 SEHNR and CDR2 FQNEAQ (reference sequence). The CDR3 contains 15 residues. Here the CDR3 reads CASSLVWESGNEQFF. The CDR3 coding sequence is TGTGCCAGCAGCTTAGTGTGGGAGTCCGGGAATGAGCAGTTCTTC.

The chain uses TRBV19 and TRBJ1-5; TRBD1 matches 8 bases. From germline, CDR1 is LNHDA and CDR2 SQIVND (reference sequence). CDR3 length: 15 amino acids. V lost 5 bases and J lost 1; bases outside the gene matches: 4. The CDR3 DNA reads TGTGCCAGTAGTTCAAACAGGGGGAGCAATCAGCCCCAGCATTTT. Encoded protein: CASSSNRGSNQPQHF.

This clone was detected once. The genes are TRBV4-2 and TRBJ2-1; no firm D call. Per the germline V gene, CDR1 is LGHNA and CDR2 is YNFKEQ. V lost 1 base and J lost 5, with 9 bases in between. CDR3 length: 14 amino acids. The chain's CDR3 is CASSQVRQNNEQFF. The DNA for the CDR3 is TGTGCCAGCAGCCAAGTCCGTCAAAACAATGAGCAGTTCTTC.

CDR3 sequence reads: CASSSNLQGTEAFF. The CDR3 DNA is TGCGCCAGCAGCTCAAATCTTCAGGGGACTGAAGCTTTCTTT. The chain employs TRBV5-1 and TRBJ1-1; a possible D gene is TRBD1 (6 bases). Trimming took 3 bases from V and 5 from J, leaving 14 bases between them. Germline V gene sequence: CDR1 SGHRS, CDR2 YFSETQ. The CDR3 consists of 14 residues.

V gene TRBV18 combines with J gene TRBJ1-2; D is possibly TRBD1 (6 bases). The length of the CDR3 is 13 residues. The germline V gene encodes CDR1 KGHSH and CDR2 LQKENI. V lost 6 bases and J 7 bases, leaving 15 bases between the germline ends. In nucleotides, the CDR3 is TGTGCCAGCTCGTCACAGGAGGACAGTGGCTACACCTTC. Amino acid sequence: CASSSQEDSGYTF.

J is TRBJ1-2 and V is TRBV7-6; 7 bases agree with TRBD1. Germline V gene data show CDR1 as SGHVS and CDR2 as FNYEAQ. V lost 5 bases, J lost 3 bases, and 6 bases stayed unmatched. The CDR3 loop spans 14 amino acids. The CDR3 region has the DNA TGTGCCAGCAGCCCGGACAGGCCTCACTATGGCTACACCTTC. Amino acid sequence: CASSPDRPHYGYTF.

The chain recombines TRBV6-1 with TRBJ1-3, with D perhaps matching TRBD1 (5 bases). V was shortened by 1 base and J by 4 bases, with 8 bases between the two germline ends. The CDR3 has 14 amino acids. CDR1 is MNHNS and CDR2 is SASEGT in the germline V gene. CDR3 in amino acids: CASSEGRVGNTIYF. The DNA for the CDR3 is TGTGCCAGCAGTGAAGGCAGGGTCGGAAACACCATATATTTT.

This sequence joins TRBV6-1 and TRBJ2-1; 15 nucleotides agree with TRBD2. This CDR3 is 17 amino acids long. J lost 7 bases, V lost 3 bases, and 7 bases had no gene match. CDR1 and CDR2 from the germline V gene are MNHNS and SASEGT. The CDR3 DNA is TGTGCCAGCAGTGACCGGGGACTAGCGGGGGGCCCTAATGAGCAGTTCTTC. Protein product: CASSDRGLAGGPNEQFF.

The J gene is TRBJ1-5, the V gene TRBV9; tentatively, D is TRBD1 (6 bases). The germline CDR1 and CDR2 sequences are SGDLS and YYNGEE. V lost 2 bases, J lost 3 bases, and 12 bases lay in between. The CDR3 is 15 amino acids. The CDR3 here is CASSVGGGHNQPQHF. The CDR3 region has the DNA TGTGCCAGCAGCGTTGGTGGGGGGCACAATCAGCCCCAGCATTTT.

This clone was counted only a few times. The chain couples TRBV9 to TRBJ1-2; D perhaps matches TRBD1 (6 bases). The CDR3 consists of 15 residues. V shed 0 bases and J shed 4 bases, with 13 bases lying between them. Germline loops: CDR1 SGDLS, CDR2 YYNGEE. CDR3 amino acids: CASSVGHRGAYGYTF. The CDR3 DNA reads as TGTGCCAGCAGCGTAGGTCATAGGGGGGCCTATGGCTACACCTTC.

The chain is built from TRBV9 and TRBJ1-1; no reliable D call. Looked up from germline, CDR1 is SGDLS and CDR2 is YYNGEE. V lost 3 bases and J 2 bases, leaving 5 bases between the germline ends. This CDR3 is built from 12 residues. The CDR3 bases are TGTGCCAGCAGCGAAACAAACACTGAAGCTTTCTTT. As protein: CASSETNTEAFF. Using reference TRBV9 and TRBJ1-1 for the parts outside the CDR3, the full variable domain is DSGVTQTPKHLITATGQRVTLRCSPRSGDLSVYWYQQSLDQGLQFLIQYYNGEERAKGNILERFSAQQFPDLHSELNLSSLELGDSALYFCASSETNTEAFFGQGTRLTVV.

This clone was recorded only once. The V gene is TRBV7-8, the J gene TRBJ1-5, with a possible D match to TRBD1 (6 bases). Germline values: CDR1 SGHVS, CDR2 FQNEAQ. CDR3 length equals 16 residues. Trimming pared 1 base from V and 5 bases from J, leaving 15 bases between. The CDR3 coding sequence is TGTGCCAGCAGCTTAGTCCCGGGGGCCGGTTATCAGCCCCAGCATTTT. Its translation: CASSLVPGAGYQPQHF.

This chain's CDR3 is CASSLDLRGTGGLDEQFF. The CDR3 nucleotides read TGTGCCAGCAGCTTAGATCTGCGGGGGACAGGGGGCTTAGATGAGCAGTTCTTC. The chain is built from TRBV11-2 and TRBJ2-1; 12 bases agree with TRBD1. Germline V CDR1 and CDR2: SGHAT, FQNNGV. Trimming took 0 bases from V and 8 from J; bases not matched to a gene: 11. The CDR3 runs 18 residues. Complete variable domain (other parts from reference TRBV11-2 and TRBJ2-1): EAGVAQSPRYKIIEKRQSVAFWCNPISGHATLYWYQQILGQGPKLLIQFQNNGVVDDSQLPKDRFSAERLKGVDSTLKIQPAKLEDSAVYLCASSLDLRGTGGLDEQFFGPGTRLTVL.

The genes are TRBV6-5 and TRBJ2-7, with a possible D match to TRBD1 (6 bases). With 7 bases removed from V and 4 bases from J, the gap between germline ends came to 17 bases. The CDR3 contains 14 residues. Germline values: CDR1 MNHEY, CDR2 SVGAGI. The CDR3 DNA sequence: TGTGCCAGCATGGGACCGGGCAGGGGTTACGAGCAGTACTTC. This gives the protein CASMGPGRGYEQYF.

This clone was seen a single time. The J gene is TRBJ2-3, the V gene TRBV10-3; D uncertain. Trimming shortened V by 8 bases and J by 1 base, and 10 bases separated the two germline ends. Germline loops: CDR1 ENHRY, CDR2 SYGVKD. CDR3 length: 13 amino acids. DNA of the CDR3: TGTGCCATCCGCCTAGAGGGCACAGATACGCAGTATTTT. It translates to CAIRLEGTDTQYF.

The CDR3 bases are TGTGCCAGCAGCGTAGCCGAAGATTACGAGCAGTACTTC. Amino acids: CASSVAEDYEQYF. The gene calls are TRBV9 and TRBJ2-7; D gene uncertain. The germline V gene encodes CDR1 SGDLS and CDR2 YYNGEE. Trimming took 0 bases from V and 4 from J, leaving 8 bases between them. The CDR3 runs 13 residues.

The count of this clone is one. The chain recombines TRBV5-5 with TRBJ2-3; TRBD2 aligns across 12 bases. Germline CDR1 is SGHKS and CDR2 is YYEKEE (reference sequence). J was trimmed by 0 bases and V by 5 bases; bases with no gene match: 10. This CDR3 spans 18 amino acids. In nucleotides, the CDR3 is TGTGCCAGCAGTCCACTAGCGGGAGGTTCTACTAGCACAGATACGCAGTATTTT. This translates into CASSPLAGGSTSTDTQYF.

V is TRBV11-2 and J is TRBJ2-7; 8 bases are shared with TRBD2. Unmatched junction bases numbered 8, after V lost 1 base and J lost 3 bases. CDR1 SGHAT and CDR2 FQNNGV come from the germline V gene. This CDR3 has 16 amino acids. DNA for the CDR3: TGTGCCAGCAGCTTAGGAAAAGCGGGGGTCGACTACGAGCAGTACTTC. This translates into CASSLGKAGVDYEQYF.

As DNA, the CDR3 is TGTGCCTGGAGTGTGGGGGGACGACAAGAGACCCAGTACTTC. It specifies CAWSVGGRQETQYF. The chain links TRBV30 to TRBJ2-5; possibly TRBD2 for D (6 bases). Germline CDR1 and CDR2: GTSNPN and SVGIG (reference sequence). V lost 0 bases and J lost 2, with 10 bases in between. The CDR3 loop spans 14 amino acids.

This rearrangement joins TRBV4-2 to TRBJ2-6; 9 nucleotides agree with TRBD1. There are 18 residues in the CDR3. CDR1 and CDR2 (germline): LGHNA, YNFKEQ. The trim removed 5 bases at V and 0 bases at J, leaving 8 bases unmatched. CDR3 protein: CASSIGQGSSSGANVLTF. DNA of the CDR3: TGTGCCAGCAGCATAGGACAGGGGTCATCCTCTGGGGCCAACGTCCTGACTTTC.

The V gene is TRBV7-9, the J gene TRBJ2-7, with a weak D call TRBD2 (6 bases). CDR1 and CDR2 from the germline V gene are SEHNR and FQNEAQ (reference sequence). V was shortened by 2 bases and J by 11 bases, with 13 bases between the two germline ends. This CDR3 has 12 amino acids. CDR3 nucleotide sequence: TGTGCCAGCAGCTTAAGGGAACGCGGGAAGTACTTC. Its translation is CASSLRERGKYF. The variable domain in full, with the rest retrieved from reference TRBV7-9 and TRBJ2-7, is DTGVSQNPRHKITKRGQNVTFRCDPISEHNRLYWYRQTLGQGPEFLTYFQNEAQLEKSRLLSDRFSAERPKGSFSTLEIQRTEQGDSAMYLCASSLRERGKYFGPGTRLTVT.